These T cell receptor beta chains were read from a single sample in a study of T cell responses to AZD1222 COVID-19 vaccine. Assay used: immunoSEQ multiplex PCR; TCRdb lists only in-frame clones, some missing. Of roughly 140,000 clones in the sample, 90% to 95% were seen once. The input for sequencing was peripheral blood, taken after recovery from COVID-19. The receptors shown here come from an adult who had recovered from COVID-19. Each CDR3 is given with its conserved first and last residue. A D gene is named only where the DNA matches it firmly. The size field is filled for only some rows; it gives once, few, many or a size class.

.	.	TRBV28	TRBJ1-5	CASSLGAGYLNQPQHF	TGTGCCAGCAGTTTAGGGGCAGGGTACCTTAATCAGCCCCAGCATTTT
.	TRBD2	TRBV7-2	TRBJ2-7	CASSSTGLVYEQYF	TGTGCCAGCAGCTCAACGGGACTAGTCTACGAGCAGTACTTC
.	TRBD2	TRBV7-8	TRBJ2-7	CASSWGRGSEQYF	TGTGCCAGCAGCTGGGGGAGGGGCAGCGAGCAGTACTTC
once	.	TRBV12-3/TRBV12-4	TRBJ1-3	CASSYYSGNTIYF	TGTGCCAGCAGTTACTACTCTGGAAACACCATATATTTT
.	.	TRBV27	TRBJ2-7	CASSLGDTAYEQYF	TGTGCCAGCAGTTTAGGGGATACGGCCTACGAGCAGTACTTC
once	.	TRBV5-6	TRBJ2-1	CASSLVARYNEQFF	TGTGCCAGCAGCTTGGTGGCTAGGTATAATGAGCAGTTCTTC
.	.	TRBV9	TRBJ1-2	CASSVEARGQGYTF	TGTGCCAGCAGCGTAGAGGCCAGGGGCCAAGGGTACACCTTC
.	.	TRBV4-1	TRBJ2-7	CASSRLGGPSTYEQYF	TGCGCCAGCAGCCGGTTAGGCGGGCCCTCCACCTACGAGCAGTACTTC
.	.	TRBV21-1	TRBJ2-4	CASSKAGGRLLAKNIQYF	TGTGCCAGCAGCAAAGCAGGGGGGAGGCTTCTAGCCAAAAACATTCAGTACTTC
.	.	TRBV6-5	TRBJ1-2	CASKAGGVSYGYTF	TGTGCCAGCAAAGCCGGGGGAGTGAGCTATGGCTACACCTTC
.	TRBD2	TRBV6-5	TRBJ2-7	CASSLRTSGDEQYF	TGTGCCAGCAGCCTCCGGACTAGCGGAGACGAGCAGTACTTC
.	TRBD1	TRBV15	TRBJ1-2	CATSRYSGGSRDYGYTF	TGTGCCACCAGCAGATACTCAGGGGGCTCGCGGGACTATGGCTACACCTTC
.	.	TRBV29-1	TRBJ1-5	CSVEQGSCFNQPQHF	TGCAGCGTTGAACAGGGAAGTTGTTTCAATCAGCCCCAGCATTTT
.	TRBD1	TRBV19	TRBJ1-2	CATQPRDRGDSYTF	TGTGCCACCCAACCCCGGGACAGGGGGGACAGCTACACCTTC
.	TRBD1	TRBV28	TRBJ2-1	CASSPPRDRAYNEQFF	TGTGCCAGCAGTCCACCCCGGGACAGGGCCTACAATGAGCAGTTCTTC
.	TRBD1	TRBV7-8	TRBJ2-7	CASSLAPGQGSSEQYF	TGTGCCAGCAGCTTAGCGCCTGGACAGGGCAGCTCCGAGCAGTACTTC
.	TRBD1	TRBV9	TRBJ2-7	CASSSQGAPYEQYF	TGTGCCAGCAGCTCCCAGGGGGCGCCCTACGAGCAGTACTTC
.	.	TRBV11-1	TRBJ1-6	CASSHLTGNSPLHF	TGTGCCAGCAGCCACCTAACAGGGAATTCACCCCTCCACTTT
.	.	TRBV29-1	TRBJ1-1	CSAPPSFF	TGCAGCGCCCCGCCCTCTTTCTTT
.	TRBD2	TRBV5-1	TRBJ2-3	CASSTGLAGLTDTQYF	TGCGCCAGCAGCACGGGACTAGCGGGACTGACAGATACGCAGTATTTT
once	TRBD1	TRBV5-1	TRBJ1-3	CASSLGVRGQGNTIYF	TGCGCCAGCAGCTTGGGTGTTAGGGGACAGGGAAACACCATATATTTT
.	.	TRBV28	TRBJ1-5	CASSYDTFSNQPQHF	TGTGCCAGCAGTTACGACACTTTTAGCAATCAGCCCCAGCATTTT
.	.	TRBV29-1	TRBJ1-4	CSVALPGQLNEKLFF	TGCAGCGTCGCCCTCCCCGGACAGCTAAATGAAAAACTGTTTTTT
.	TRBD1	TRBV15	TRBJ2-1	CASSPGQGAFKQFF	TGTGCCAGCTCACCGGGACAGGGGGCCTTTAAGCAGTTCTTC
.	.	TRBV27	TRBJ1-2	CASRSLDESRGGYTF	TGTGCCAGCAGAAGCCTCGACGAGTCTCGGGGTGGCTACACCTTC
.	TRBD2	TRBV19	TRBJ2-3	CASSPGLAGGIDTQYF	TGTGCCAGTAGTCCCGGACTAGCGGGAGGGATAGATACGCAGTATTTT
once	.	TRBV2	TRBJ1-2	CASSPVRGTYGYTF	TGTGCCAGCAGCCCAGTAAGGGGGACCTATGGCTACACCTTC
once	.	TRBV21-1	TRBJ1-5	CASSRRTEVYSNQPQHF	TGTGCCAGCAGCCGACGGACAGAGGTCTATAGCAATCAGCCCCAGCATTTT